Sequencing of this TCR beta chain was carried out in a study of T cell changes during pregnancy in multiple sclerosis. There are 13 residues in the CDR3. Per the germline V gene, CDR1 is MNHEY and CDR2 is SMNVEV (reference sequence). Between the trimmed V and J ends, which lost 5 bases and 6 bases, there was a span of 11 bases. The repertoire was sequenced with immunoSEQ multiplex PCR; TCRdb's copy has only in-frame clones and lacks some. Of roughly 63,000 clones in the sample, 90% are singletons; the top ten hold 2% to 2.5%. The clonotype was recovered from a female donor in good health, enrolled as a control in a pregnancy study. The chain joins TRBV27 to TRBJ2-1; D is possibly TRBD2 (6 bases). This specimen consisted of peripheral blood, obtained in the second trimester of pregnancy. Here the CDR3 DNA reads TGTGCCAGCAGTCAGGGACTGTCCAATGAGCAGTTCTTC. Translated: CASSQGLSNEQFF.